The rows below give T cell receptor beta chains drawn from one sample of a study of radiotherapy plus CTLA-4 blockade in lung cancer. Clones were read by immunoSEQ multiplex PCR, and TCRdb kept only the in-frame ones, dropping some. This sample has 83,000 or so clones, with 75% to 90% found just once. The source was peripheral blood, collected from a patient treated with radiotherapy plus ipilimumab. These receptors came from a human donor with non-small cell lung cancer who had stable disease on radiotherapy plus ipilimumab. The CDR3 runs from the conserved cysteine through the conserved F or W. A D gene is named only where the DNA matches it firmly. Size tells how often a clone was seen (once, few, many) or the class of an expanded clone, and some rows leave it out.

j_gene | v_gene | d_gene | abundance | CDR3aa | CDR3nt
TRBJ2-7 | TRBV11-2 | - | - | CASSLDSWRGTYEQYF | TGTGCCAGCAGCTTAGATTCATGGAGGGGAACCTACGAGCAGTACTTC
TRBJ1-3 | TRBV4-1 | - | - | CASSQERASSGNTIYF | TGCGCCAGCAGCCAAGAGAGGGCCAGTTCTGGAAACACCATATATTTT
TRBJ2-1 | TRBV9 | - | - | CASSVAKWVGSYNEQFF | TGTGCCAGCAGCGTAGCTAAGTGGGTGGGCTCCTACAATGAGCAGTTCTTC
TRBJ2-3 | TRBV9 | - | once | CASGWDTQYF | TGTGCCAGCGGGTGGGATACGCAGTATTTT
TRBJ2-4 | TRBV28 | TRBD2 | - | CASSLPPLAGAVNIQYF | TGTGCCAGCAGTTTACCGCCACTAGCGGGGGCGGTAAACATTCAGTACTTC
TRBJ2-1 | TRBV7-3 | - | - | CASSPLSRGSYNEQFF | TGTGCCAGCAGCCCCCTAAGCAGGGGCTCCTACAATGAGCAGTTCTTC
TRBJ2-4 | TRBV7-9 | - | once | CASSPMAGALNIQYF | TGTGCCAGCAGCCCAATGGCAGGGGCTCTGAACATTCAGTACTTC
TRBJ2-7 | TRBV9 | - | - | CASSAAGAGESYEQYF | TGTGCCAGCAGCGCCGCGGGGGCAGGAGAGTCCTACGAGCAGTACTTC
TRBJ2-2 | TRBV19 | TRBD1 | - | CASRPQGANGELFF | TGTGCCAGTAGGCCCCAGGGGGCAAACGGGGAGCTGTTTTTT
TRBJ2-2 | TRBV18 | - | - | CASSPQGKGTGELFF | TGTGCCAGCTCACCTCAGGGGAAGGGAACCGGGGAGCTGTTTTTT
TRBJ1-5 | TRBV6-1 | TRBD1 | - | CASRDRDNQPQHF | TGTGCCAGCAGGGACAGGGATAATCAGCCCCAGCATTTT
TRBJ2-3 | TRBV6-5 | - | once | CASSYRPRPSTDTQYF | TGTGCCAGCAGTTACCGGCCGCGGCCTAGCACAGATACGCAGTATTTT
TRBJ1-1 | TRBV18 | - | - | CASSPSGDTEAFF | TGTGCCAGCTCACCCTCGGGAGACACTGAAGCTTTCTTT
TRBJ1-6 | TRBV18 | - | - | CASHRRNSPLHF | TGTGCCAGCCACCGACGGAATTCACCCCTCCACTTT
TRBJ2-1 | TRBV5-1 | - | once | CASSTPTPYQKFF | TGCGCCAGCAGCACCCCCACCCCGTATCAAAAGTTCTTC
TRBJ1-4 | TRBV9 | - | - | CASSATPTTNEKLFF | TGTGCCAGCAGCGCTACACCTACAACTAATGAAAAACTGTTTTTT
TRBJ1-3 | TRBV28 | TRBD1 | few | CASSLFQGAAGNTIYF | TGTGCCAGCAGTTTATTTCAGGGGGCCGCTGGAAACACCATATATTTT
TRBJ2-2 | TRBV27 | - | - | CASSPLALGGTGELFF | TGTGCCAGCAGTCCCTTGGCGCTAGGCGGAACCGGGGAGCTGTTTTTT
TRBJ1-1 | TRBV28 | - | - | CASSPQSRLNTEAFF | TGTGCCAGCAGTCCTCAGTCCCGCTTGAACACTGAAGCTTTCTTT
TRBJ2-3 | TRBV6-1 | - | - | CASGKRGVADTQYF | TGTGCCAGCGGTAAGAGGGGCGTCGCAGATACGCAGTATTTT
TRBJ2-2 | TRBV9 | TRBD2 | - | CASSGGGLAGGANTGELFF | TGTGCCAGCAGCGGGGGAGGACTAGCGGGAGGGGCGAACACCGGGGAGCTGTTTTTT
TRBJ2-7 | TRBV27 | TRBD1 | - | CASTQPGQGIREQYF | TGTGCCAGCACCCAACCGGGACAGGGAATTCGCGAGCAGTACTTC
TRBJ1-3 | TRBV2 | - | - | CASSEGGQSSGNTIYF | TGTGCCAGCAGTGAGGGAGGTCAGTCCTCTGGAAACACCATATATTTT
TRBJ2-7 | TRBV11-2 | TRBD1 | - | CASSSRQGYEQYF | TGTGCCAGCAGCTCTCGACAGGGCTACGAGCAGTACTTC
TRBJ1-4 | TRBV18 | - | few | CASSPSTGFNEKLFF | TGTGCCAGCTCACCTTCGACAGGCTTTAATGAAAAACTGTTTTTT
TRBJ2-1 | TRBV11-2 | - | - | CASSLAQVSSYNEQFF | TGTGCCAGCAGCTTAGCACAGGTGAGCTCCTACAATGAGCAGTTCTTC
TRBJ1-4 | TRBV7-2 | - | - | CASSHWTDVIEKLFF | TGTGCCAGCAGCCACTGGACGGACGTAATAGAAAAACTGTTTTTT
TRBJ2-5 | TRBV30 | TRBD2 | - | CAYLGGTSGRGGLQETQYF | TGTGCCTACCTAGGGGGGACTAGCGGGAGAGGGGGCCTCCAAGAGACCCAGTACTTC
TRBJ1-4 | TRBV28 | - | - | CASSFPTTTNEKLFF | TGTGCCAGCAGTTTCCCGACAACAACTAATGAAAAACTGTTTTTT
TRBJ2-7 | TRBV5-4 | - | - | CASSRQVQGEQYF | TGTGCCAGCAGCAGACAGGTCCAGGGGGAGCAGTACTTC
TRBJ2-1 | TRBV6-5 | TRBD1 | once | CASSSWNRGWNEQFF | TGTGCCAGCAGTTCCTGGAACAGGGGATGGAATGAGCAGTTCTTC
TRBJ2-5 | TRBV7-6 | - | - | CASSPTRENQETQYF | TGTGCCAGCAGCCCGACCCGGGAGAACCAAGAGACCCAGTACTTC
TRBJ1-2 | TRBV25-1 | - | - | CASSEVIGGYTF | TGTGCCAGCAGTGAAGTAATTGGGGGCTACACCTTC
TRBJ2-7 | TRBV5-5 | TRBD1 | - | CASSLGQGAYEQYF | TGTGCCAGCAGCTTGGGGCAGGGGGCATACGAGCAGTACTTC
TRBJ2-5 | TRBV5-1 | - | - | CASSLERQGTQYF | TGCGCCAGCAGCTTGGAGCGCCAGGGGACCCAGTACTTC
TRBJ1-5 | TRBV6-1 | - | once | CASSEAGHSNQPQHF | TGTGCCAGCAGTGAAGCGGGACACTCCAATCAGCCCCAGCATTTT
TRBJ1-1 | TRBV18 | - | few | CASSPPGTLRTEAFF | TGTGCCAGCTCACCACCCGGGACCCTGAGGACTGAAGCTTTCTTT
TRBJ2-2 | TRBV2 | - | - | CASSPFRSGNTGELFF | TGTGCCAGCAGTCCCTTCCGGTCTGGGAACACCGGGGAGCTGTTTTTT
TRBJ1-1 | TRBV10-1 | - | few | CASSINGWATEAFF | TGCGCCAGCAGTATTAACGGATGGGCCACTGAAGCTTTCTTT
TRBJ1-5 | TRBV7-8 | - | once | CASRIGVLQPQHF | TGTGCCAGCAGGATCGGGGTTCTCCAGCCCCAGCATTTT
TRBJ2-3 | TRBV5-8 | - | - | CASSRDGGTDTQYF | TGTGCCAGCAGTCGAGACGGGGGCACAGATACGCAGTATTTT
TRBJ2-7 | TRBV29-1 | TRBD1 | - | CSVGQVIPYEQYF | TGCAGCGTAGGACAGGTAATCCCCTACGAGCAGTACTTC
TRBJ1-5 | TRBV15 | - | - | CATSRDRTQPQHF | TGTGCCACCAGCAGAGATCGGACTCAGCCCCAGCATTTT
TRBJ2-7 | TRBV11-2 | - | - | CASSLDSSGCEQYF | TGTGCCAGCAGCTTAGATTCGAGCGGGTGCGAGCAGTACTTC
TRBJ2-2 | TRBV7-2 | - | - | CASSLGTMNTGELFF | TGTGCCAGCAGCTTAGGGACTATGAACACCGGGGAGCTGTTTTTT
TRBJ2-7 | TRBV5-4 | - | - | CASSQGLYEQYF | TGTGCCAGCAGCCAAGGGCTCTACGAGCAGTACTTC
TRBJ2-3 | TRBV5-1 | - | once | CASSPTLGTGSRKHTDTQYF | TGCGCCAGCAGCCCAACGCTGGGGACGGGATCTAGGAAACACACAGATACGCAGTATTTT
TRBJ2-5 | TRBV9 | TRBD2 | - | CASSAGGDLRETQYF | TGTGCCAGCAGCGCGGGGGGGGACCTGAGGGAGACCCAGTACTTC
TRBJ1-5 | TRBV6-1 | - | few | CASSIRADNQPQHF | TGTGCCAGCAGTATTCGGGCCGACAATCAGCCCCAGCATTTT
TRBJ2-5 | TRBV7-9 | - | - | CASSLFGRIQETQYF | TGTGCCAGCAGCTTATTCGGACGAATACAAGAGACCCAGTACTTC
TRBJ2-7 | TRBV14 | - | - | CASSQDGGMRHYEQYF | TGTGCCAGCAGCCAGGACGGTGGGATGAGACACTACGAGCAGTACTTC